This entry concerns a single TCR beta chain. Its cognate antigen is unknown. These data originate in a study of T-cell reconstitution after alpha-beta-depleted transplantation in children. Construction of the TCRbeta library involved unique molecular identifiers. TCRdb reanalysed the PCR reads using MiXCR and keeps one entry per CDR3 protein. Here the sample spans a few hundred thousand distinct CDR3 sequences, about an eighth being singletons. Findings and caveats of the study: Where some patients showed high TCRbeta diversity at day 60, it came from recipient T cells and thymic progenitors that had survived.

Deletions cut 6 bases from V and 0 bases from J, with 12 bases between. Germline V gene sequence: CDR1 SQVTM, CDR2 ANQGSEA. The CDR3 extends over 15 amino acids. This sequence was found in a male patient between 5 and 17 years old who had a stem cell transplant for acute myeloid leukemia, so the T cells may come from the graft donor. The sequenced sample was PBMCs, mostly from graft donor cells, obtained 360 days after TCRalphabeta/CD19-depleted stem cell transplant. The rearrangement uses TRBV29-1 and TRBJ2-6; D gene ambiguous. CDR3 region: CSVTWLSSGANVLTF. As DNA, the CDR3 is TGCAGCGTGACCTGGCTGAGCTCTGGGGCCAACGTCCTGACTTTC.